Presented here are 21 T cell receptor beta chains from one specimen sequenced in a study of post-analysis software for immune sequencing data. Overall study results and limits: Comparison of patients with controls showed a handful of TRBV segments more frequent in patients, TRBV5-6, TRBV5-1 and TRBV20-1 among them.

What these receptors recognize is not known. Sequencing libraries made from TCR beta cDNA carried unique molecular identifiers. TCRdb re-called the PCR reads through MiXCR, storing one row per CDR3 protein. The profile covers around 700,000 distinct CDR3 sequences, with about 60% appearing a single time and around 10% taken by the ten largest. Sequenced material: blood. Receptor source: a girl aged 2 to 9 with multiple sclerosis.

J is TRBJ2-7 and V is TRBV29-1; D is ambiguous. CDR1 SQVTM and CDR2 ANQGSEA come from the germline V gene. V was trimmed by 5 bases and J by 0 bases, leaving 11 bases between them. CDR3 size: 13 residues. Written as DNA, the CDR3 is TGCAGCGTTCCCGATGTGCACTCCTACGAGCAGTACTTC. Amino acids: CSVPDVHSYEQYF.

The CDR3 is CASSSSGSQWETQYF. The CDR3 bases are TGTGCCAGCAGCTCGAGCGGGAGCCAGTGGGAGACCCAGTACTTC. This chain links TRBV7-9 with TRBJ2-7; 8 bases fit TRBD2. The J call may not be correct, given that the DNA end is closer to TRBJ2-5. Germline loops: CDR1 SEHNR, CDR2 FQNEAQ (reference sequence). The CDR3 is made up of 15 amino acids.

This chain connects TRBV5-1 to TRBJ2-1; D is possibly TRBD1 (6 bases). CDR3 length equals 17 residues. The germline V gene has CDR1 SGHRS and CDR2 YFSETQ. Trimming pared 2 bases from V and 2 bases from J, leaving 17 bases between. The CDR3, as DNA: TGCGCCAGCAGCTTCGGCCAGGGGATTGGTGCCTACAATGAGCAGTTCTTC. This sequence encodes CASSFGQGIGAYNEQFF.

This clonotype was picked up a small number of times. The chain carries TRBV10-2 and TRBJ2-1; D is possibly TRBD2 (6 bases). Germline loops: CDR1 WSHSY, CDR2 SAAADI. The V end lost 1 base, the J end lost 5 bases, and 12 bases lay between the germline ends. The CDR3 extends over 15 amino acids. DNA of the CDR3: TGCGCCAGCAGTGAGTGGGGGACTGTGGACAATGAGCAGTTCTTC. The encoded protein is CASSEWGTVDNEQFF.

This clonotype was picked up a small number of times. The chain couples TRBV7-2 to TRBJ1-5, with D possibly matching TRBD1 (5 bases). The V end lost 1 base, the J end lost 0 bases, and 7 bases lay between the germline ends. The CDR3 covers 15 residues. CDR1 and CDR2 (germline): SGHTA, FQGNSA. CDR3 protein: CASSLDGASNQPQHF. DNA of the CDR3: TGTGCCAGCAGCTTAGATGGGGCTAGCAATCAGCCCCAGCATTTT.

CDR3 DNA: TGTGCCAGCAGCCCTCCGACAGTTAGCCAAGAGACCCAGTACTTC. Translated: CASSPPTVSQETQYF. The chain is built from TRBV3-1 and TRBJ2-5, with D possibly TRBD1 on 5 matching bases. The V gene's germline CDR1 is LGHDT and CDR2 YNNKEL (reference sequence). V was cut by 4 bases and J by 1 base, with 13 bases left in between. The CDR3 sequence is 15 residues long.

Only one count was recorded for this clonotype. The chain couples TRBV29-1 to TRBJ2-3, with 10 bases that match TRBD2. Trimming cost V 3 bases and J 2 bases; bases outside gene matches: 5. The germline CDR1 and CDR2 sequences are SQVTM and ANQGSEA. This CDR3 contains 15 residues. CDR3 sequence: CSVDVLAGVTDTQYF. The CDR3 coding sequence is TGCAGCGTTGACGTTCTAGCGGGAGTCACAGATACGCAGTATTTT.

This chain joins TRBV20-1 and TRBJ2-7; TRBD2 aligns across 7 bases. There are 16 residues in the CDR3. J gave up 0 bases and V 2 bases, and 10 bases lay outside the gene matches. From germline, CDR1 is DFQATT and CDR2 SNEGSKA (reference sequence). The CDR3 DNA is TGCAGTGCTAGACCTAGCGGAGTAATGAGCTCCTACGAGCAGTACTTC. As protein: CSARPSGVMSSYEQYF.

The chain uses TRBV3-1 and TRBJ2-1; 12 bases are a match to TRBD2. V lost 4 bases to trimming and J lost 8 bases; unmatched junction nucleotides: 9. The CDR3 is 16 residues long. CDR1 and CDR2 (germline): LGHDT, YNNKEL (reference sequence). CDR3: CASSRSSGRAPDEQFF. The CDR3 nucleotides are TGTGCCAGCAGCCGTTCTAGCGGGAGGGCCCCCGATGAGCAGTTCTTC.

The rearrangement uses TRBV5-1 and TRBJ1-2; D gene uncertain. This CDR3 has 13 amino acids. Deletions cut 4 bases from V and 4 bases from J, with 11 bases between. The germline CDR1 and CDR2 sequences are SGHRS and YFSETQ. CDR3 sequence: CASSGEAVYGYTF. The CDR3 region has the DNA TGCGCCAGCAGCGGGGAGGCAGTCTATGGCTACACCTTC.

This clonotype has just a few counts. The rearrangement joins TRBV10-3 to TRBJ2-1; 12 positions match TRBD2. The CDR3 totals 17 residues. The trim removed 8 bases at V and 0 bases at J, leaving 8 bases unmatched. From germline, CDR1 is ENHRY and CDR2 SYGVKD. In DNA form, the CDR3 reads TGTGCCATCCGGACTAGCGGGGAGCCGAGCTCCTACAATGAGCAGTTCTTC. It yields the protein CAIRTSGEPSSYNEQFF.

The chain carries TRBV6-1 and TRBJ1-5; D gene ambiguous. Trimming cost V 1 base and J 5 bases, with 6 bases left between them. The CDR3 is made up of 13 amino acids. The V gene's germline CDR1 is MNHNS and CDR2 SASEGT. The CDR3 is CASSEGPDQPQHF. CDR3 nucleotide sequence: TGTGCCAGCAGTGAAGGGCCCGATCAGCCCCAGCATTTT.

The chain combines TRBV5-1 with TRBJ2-5; TRBD1 matches 12 bases. The closer fit of TRBJ2-7 to the DNA end suggests the J call may be wrong. The CDR3 totals 16 residues. Germline V gene sequence: CDR1 SGHRS, CDR2 YFSETQ. The CDR3 loop is CASSEGQGAPFYEQYF. CDR3 coding DNA: TGCGCCAGCAGCGAGGGACAGGGGGCTCCCTTCTACGAGCAGTACTTC.

This chain uses TRBV10-3 with TRBJ2-7, with 10 bases fitting TRBD2. CDR3 length equals 17 residues. Per germline, CDR1 ENHRY and CDR2 SYGVKD. The V gene end was trimmed by 4 bases and the J gene end by 4 bases; junction bases not matched to a gene: 13. CDR3 nucleotide sequence: TGTGCCATCAGTGTTTGGGTTCCTAGCGGGAGTGGATACGAGCAGTACTTC. This encodes CAISVWVPSGSGYEQYF.

The rearrangement links TRBV28 to TRBJ2-7, with D hard to call. In germline, CDR1 is MDHEN, CDR2 SYDVKM. The CDR3 covers 8 residues. With 7 bases removed from V and 12 bases from J, the gap between germline ends came to 7 bases. This CDR3 reads CASIGPYF. The CDR3 DNA reads TGTGCCAGCATTGGGCCGTACTTC. The complete variable domain, with remaining parts taken from reference TRBV28 and TRBJ2-7, reads DVKVTQSSRYLVKRTGEKVFLECVQDMDHENMFWYRQDPGLGLRLIYFSYDVKMKEKGDIPEGYSVSREKKERFSLILESASTNQTSMYLCASIGPYFGPGTRLTVT.

V gene TRBV4-3 combines with J gene TRBJ2-1; TRBD1 matches 8 bases. The V gene's germline CDR1 is LGHNA and CDR2 YSLEER. V gave up 5 bases and J gave up 8 bases; unmatched junction bases: 5. The CDR3 contains 13 residues. CDR3 DNA sequence: TGCGCCAGCAGCACGCAACAGGGGGATGAGCAGTTCTTC. It encodes CASSTQQGDEQFF.

This clonotype was detected only a few times. The gene calls are TRBV6-2 or TRBV6-3 and TRBJ2-5; a possible D gene is TRBD1 (5 bases). The V gene lost 6 bases and the J gene lost 5 bases, with 13 bases spanning the gap. Germline values: CDR1 MNHEY, CDR2 SVGEGT. This CDR3 has 13 amino acids. This chain's CDR3 is CASSQGEGETQYF. As DNA, the CDR3 is TGTGCCAGCAGCCAAGGGGAAGGGGAGACCCAGTACTTC.

The gene calls are TRBV29-1 and TRBJ2-7; D is possibly TRBD1 (5 bases). The CDR3 consists of 12 residues. V shed 6 bases and J shed 4 bases, with 13 bases lying between them. Germline CDR1 and CDR2: SQVTM and ANQGSEA. The chain's CDR3 is CSVSTGRYEQYF. The CDR3 nucleotides are TGCAGCGTCAGTACAGGCCGTTACGAGCAGTACTTC.

The J gene is TRBJ2-1, the V gene TRBV15; D perhaps matches TRBD1 (5 bases). This CDR3 has 13 residues. Trimming took off 5 bases at V and 4 bases at J, with 9 bases between the two ends. Germline loops: CDR1 LNHNV, CDR2 YYDKDF (reference sequence). This chain's CDR3 is CATSFRDYNEQFF. The CDR3 nucleotides are TGTGCCACCAGCTTCAGGGATTACAATGAGCAGTTCTTC.

This chain uses TRBV12-3 or TRBV12-4 with TRBJ2-3; the D gene could be TRBD1 or TRBD2 (5 bases each). Trimming shortened V by 5 bases and J by 6 bases, and 12 bases separated the two germline ends. This CDR3 has 13 residues. The CDR3 DNA reads as TGTGCCAGCAGTGTGGGACGTGGGGATACGCAGTATTTT. Its protein is CASSVGRGDTQYF.

This clonotype was found a few times. The chain is built from TRBV6-4 and TRBJ2-1, with 7 bases aligning to TRBD2. Germline CDR1 is MRHNA and CDR2 is SNTAGT. CDR3 length: 15 residues. J was trimmed by 8 bases and V by 3 bases; bases with no gene match: 10. This chain's CDR3 is CASSDERGPLDEQFF. The CDR3 coding sequence is TGTGCCAGCAGTGATGAGCGGGGCCCGCTCGATGAGCAGTTCTTC.